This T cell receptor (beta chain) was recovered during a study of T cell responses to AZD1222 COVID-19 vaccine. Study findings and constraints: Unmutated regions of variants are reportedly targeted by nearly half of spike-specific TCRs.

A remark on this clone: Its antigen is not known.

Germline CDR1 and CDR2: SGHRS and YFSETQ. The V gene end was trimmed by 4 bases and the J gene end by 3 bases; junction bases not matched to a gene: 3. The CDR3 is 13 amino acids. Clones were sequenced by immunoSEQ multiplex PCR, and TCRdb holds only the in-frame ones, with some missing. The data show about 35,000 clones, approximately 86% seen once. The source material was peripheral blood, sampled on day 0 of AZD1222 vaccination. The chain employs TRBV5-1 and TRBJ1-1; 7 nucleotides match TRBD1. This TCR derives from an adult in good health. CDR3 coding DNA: TGCGCCAGCAGCACCCAGGGGGACACTGAAGCTTTCTTT. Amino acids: CASSTQGDTEAFF. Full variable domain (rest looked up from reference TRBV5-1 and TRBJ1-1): KAGVTQTPRYLIKTRGQQVTLSCSPISGHRSVSWYQQTPGQGLQFLFEYFSETQRNKGNFPGRFSGRQFSNSRSEMNVSTLELGDSALYLCASSTQGDTEAFFGQGTRLTVV.